The sequence of this T cell receptor beta chain was determined in a study of blood T cell repertoires in COVID-19. In the study overall: Sites across the United States, Italy and Spain contributed samples from acute and convalescent COVID-19. Sample material is recorded as cDNA or gDNA derived from T cells, B-cell-depleted T cells, or PBMCs.

On this clone: A junction end diverges from the germline sequence, so it may reflect a read error.

The CDR3 has 12 residues. Germline V lookup: CDR1 LGHNA, CDR2 YNFKEQ. In the authors' workflow: The authors estimated nucleated cell counts from reference gene primer amplification. Clones were sequenced by immunoSEQ multiplex PCR, and TCRdb holds only the in-frame ones, with some missing. V, J and clone size derive from that table, while D and trimming were established from the DNA sequence. The sample records fewer than 40,000 clones, about 88% being singletons. The clonotype comes from a man aged 70-80 years with active COVID-19. The chain links TRBV4-2 to TRBJ2-3; D is ambiguous. Material: peripheral blood. The CDR3 region has the DNA TGTGCCAGCAGCCAAGACACAAATACGCAGTATTTT. Protein sequence: CASSQDTNTQYF.